These 9 T cell receptor beta chains originate from one sample sequenced in a study of T-cell reconstitution after alpha-beta-depleted transplantation in children. Unique molecular identifiers were used to barcode this TCRbeta library. Each CDR3 protein gets one entry after TCRdb re-called the PCR reads with MiXCR. Of 450,000 to 700,000 distinct CDR3 sequences in the sample, 25% to 30% were seen once. The sequences come from PBMCs, collected before TCRalphabeta/CD19-depleted stem cell transplant. Source of these receptors: a boy younger than two with Wiskott-Aldrich syndrome, due to receive a stem cell transplant.

The rearrangement uses TRBV2 and TRBJ2-3; D gene unclear. This CDR3 contains 15 residues. Germline V CDR1 and CDR2: SNHLY, FYNNEI. Trimming cost V 1 base and J 0 bases, with 8 bases left between them. For the CDR3, the DNA is TGTGCCAGCAGTGAAGGGCGGCACAGCACAGATACGCAGTATTTT. Residues: CASSEGRHSTDTQYF.

This clonotype came up a few times. The rearrangement links TRBV6-1 to TRBJ2-5, with D unresolved. Germline CDR1 reads MNHNS; CDR2 reads SASEGT. The CDR3 runs 10 residues. Trimming shortened V by 10 bases and J by 5 bases, and 8 bases separated the two germline ends. CDR3 in DNA: TGTGCCACCCTATTGGAGACCCAGTACTTC. It yields the protein CATLLETQYF.

The V call is TRBV12-3 or TRBV12-4, the J call TRBJ2-1; 7 nucleotides align to TRBD2. There are 17 residues in the CDR3. V lost 3 bases to trimming and J lost 2 bases; unmatched junction nucleotides: 10. The DNA of the CDR3 is TGTGCCAGCAGTTTTTTACAGACTAGCATAACCTACAATGAGCAGTTCTTC. Translation: CASSFLQTSITYNEQFF.

The rearrangement links TRBV24-1 to TRBJ1-1; D might be TRBD1 (5 bases). Trimming stripped 5 bases from V and 4 bases from J, with 10 bases between. This CDR3 is 13 amino acids long. CDR1 is KGHDR and CDR2 is SFDVKD in the germline V gene. CDR3 coding DNA: TGTGCCACCAGTGGCGGGAGGGGCACTGAAGCTTTCTTT. Translated, it gives CATSGGRGTEAFF.

This rearrangement joins TRBV6-1 to TRBJ2-5; 8 bases agree with TRBD2. V lost 6 bases to trimming and J lost 4 bases; unmatched junction nucleotides: 10. CDR1 and CDR2 from the germline V gene are MNHNS and SASEGT. The CDR3 totals 15 residues. The CDR3 DNA follows: TGTGCCAGCAGCACGCCGGGACTAGAGGGAGAGACCCAGTACTTC. Translated: CASSTPGLEGETQYF.

The chain has TRBV5-1 and TRBJ2-3; possibly TRBD2 for D (6 bases). This CDR3 spans 15 amino acids. V shed 1 base and J shed 2 bases, with 11 bases lying between them. CDR1 is SGHRS and CDR2 is YFSETQ in the germline V gene. CDR3 amino acids: CASSLPGDSTDTQYF. DNA for the CDR3: TGCGCCAGCAGCTTGCCGGGAGACTCCACAGATACGCAGTATTTT.

This clonotype was picked up a small number of times. The rearrangement uses TRBV29-1 and TRBJ1-1; D not resolved. This CDR3 is built from 10 residues. Deletions cut 6 bases from V and 4 bases from J, with 6 bases between. Germline values: CDR1 SQVTM, CDR2 ANQGSEA. The CDR3 sequence is CSVSGTEAFF. The CDR3, as DNA: TGCAGCGTGTCGGGCACTGAAGCTTTCTTT.

The chain employs TRBV5-5 and TRBJ1-5; D call uncertain. Trimming removed 2 bases from V and 4 bases from J, with 13 bases in between. CDR3 length: 15 amino acids. Per germline, CDR1 SGHKS and CDR2 YYEKEE (reference sequence). The CDR3 is CASSFFDTLNQPQHF. The CDR3 DNA sequence: TGTGCCAGCAGCTTTTTTGATACCCTTAATCAGCCCCAGCATTTT.

This clonotype occurred once. The CDR3 loop reads CASASGGRYEQYF. CDR3 coding DNA: TGTGCCAGCGCCTCCGGGGGCCGCTACGAGCAGTACTTC. The V call is TRBV7-9, the J call TRBJ2-7, with D perhaps TRBD1 or TRBD2 (6 bases each). V was trimmed by 8 bases and J by 3 bases, leaving 14 bases between them. The germline CDR1 and CDR2 sequences are SEHNR and FQNEAQ (reference sequence). The CDR3 covers 13 residues.